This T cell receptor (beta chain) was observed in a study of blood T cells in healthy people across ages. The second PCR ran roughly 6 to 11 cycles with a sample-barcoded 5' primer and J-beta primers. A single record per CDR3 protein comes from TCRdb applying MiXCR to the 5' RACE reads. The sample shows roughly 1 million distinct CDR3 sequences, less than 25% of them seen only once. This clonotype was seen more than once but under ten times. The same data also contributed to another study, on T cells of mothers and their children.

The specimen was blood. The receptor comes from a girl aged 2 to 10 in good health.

CDR3 bases: TGCAGTGCTAGCGGGCAACTCTACAATGAGCAGTTCTTC. This sequence encodes CSASGQLYNEQFF. The chain combines TRBV20-1 with TRBJ2-1; D is unclear. This CDR3 region has 13 residues. The ends were cut back, 3 bases at V and 3 bases at J, with 9 bases in the middle. CDR1 DFQATT and CDR2 SNEGSKA come from the germline V gene (reference sequence).